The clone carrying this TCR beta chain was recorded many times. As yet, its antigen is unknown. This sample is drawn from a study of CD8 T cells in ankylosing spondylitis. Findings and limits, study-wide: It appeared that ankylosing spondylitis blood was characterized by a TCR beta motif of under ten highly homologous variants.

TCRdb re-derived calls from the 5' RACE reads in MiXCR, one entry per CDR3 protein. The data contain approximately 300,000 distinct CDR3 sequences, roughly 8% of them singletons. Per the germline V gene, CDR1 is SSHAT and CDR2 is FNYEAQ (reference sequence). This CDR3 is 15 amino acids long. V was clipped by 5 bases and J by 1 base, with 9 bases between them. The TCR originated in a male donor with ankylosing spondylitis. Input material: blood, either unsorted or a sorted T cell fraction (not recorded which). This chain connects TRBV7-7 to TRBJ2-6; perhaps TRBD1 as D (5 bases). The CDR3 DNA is TGTGCCAGCAGCCAAGACAGATCTGGGGCCAACGTCCTGACTTTC. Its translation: CASSQDRSGANVLTF.